The sample holds one count of the clone carrying this T cell receptor (beta chain). The assay was immunoSEQ multiplex PCR, and TCRdb's table has in-frame clones only and misses some. The sample has about 81,000 clones; over 75% are singletons. The sample belongs to a study of technical replicates of blood from a few donors. Germline lookup yields CDR1 SGHTA and CDR2 FQGNSA. This CDR3 is 18 amino acids long. V dropped 5 bases and J dropped 5; count of bases not matched to a gene: 15. This clonotype was obtained from a human donor in good health. Some clones in this sample may be carry-over from other donors' samples. This chain connects TRBV7-2 to TRBJ2-2; 9 positions agree with TRBD2. The sample comprised PBMCs. The CDR3 spells CASSPGNRASGETGELFF. CDR3 nucleotide sequence: TGTGCCAGCAGCCCGGGGAACCGGGCTAGCGGGGAGACCGGGGAGCTGTTTTTT.